These 8 T cell receptor beta chains were all obtained from the same sample, sequenced in a study of OX40 agonist ivuxolimab in advanced cancers. TCRdb's table, derived via immunoSEQ multiplex PCR, lists solely in-frame clones and lacks some. The data show about 48,000 clones, about nine tenths seen once. The sample was CD4+ or CD8+ T cells sorted from blood, taken in a trial of the OX40 agonist ivuxolimab. The receptors shown here come from an adult with an advanced solid tumor such as melanoma, head and neck, liver or kidney cancer.

V gene TRBV19 combines with J gene TRBJ2-1, with a tentative D call TRBD1 (6 bases). The CDR3 spans 15 residues. V shed 5 bases and J shed 4 bases, with 15 bases lying between them. Germline V gene sequence: CDR1 LNHDA, CDR2 SQIVND (reference sequence). The CDR3 region has the DNA TGTGCCAGTAGTCCCGACGTCAGGGGATACAATGAGCAGTTCTTC. Amino acid sequence: CASSPDVRGYNEQFF.

The J gene is TRBJ2-7, the V gene TRBV27; possible D gene TRBD1, 6 bases. The CDR3 is 16 residues long. CDR1 and CDR2 from the germline V gene are MNHEY and SMNVEV (reference sequence). The ends were cut back, 3 bases at V and 7 bases at J, with 22 bases in the middle. CDR3 sequence (DNA): TGTGCCAGCAGTTTCTTGCCGGCAGGGGAAGGAGGAGAGCAGTACTTC. The encoded protein is CASSFLPAGEGGEQYF.

In regard to this clone: Other DNA sequences within the sample encode an identical CDR3. This rearrangement joins TRBV4-1 to TRBJ1-1; TRBD1 matches at 8 bases. The ends lost 3 bases at V and 5 bases at J; junction bases unmatched: 2. Looked up from germline, CDR1 is MGHRA and CDR2 is YSYEKL. The CDR3 consists of 13 residues. In DNA form, the CDR3 reads TGCGCCAGCAGCCAGGACAGGGAAACTGAAGCTTTCTTT. It yields the protein CASSQDRETEAFF.

The chain is built from TRBV7-9 and TRBJ1-2, with D unresolved. Germline V gene lookup returns CDR1 SEHNR and CDR2 FQNEAQ (reference sequence). The V end lost 5 bases, the J end lost 1 base, and 17 bases lay between the germline ends. The CDR3 is made up of 16 amino acids. CDR3 sequence reads: CASSPIPRTVNYGYTF. CDR3 DNA: TGTGCCAGCAGCCCCATCCCCAGAACGGTTAACTATGGCTACACCTTC.

A note on this clone: The same CDR3 is also encoded by other DNA sequences in this sample. The chain couples TRBV14 to TRBJ1-2; D is undetermined. This CDR3 comprises 15 residues. V gave up 0 bases and J gave up 4 bases, with 12 bases separating them. Looked up from germline, CDR1 is SGHDN and CDR2 is FVKESK. The chain's CDR3 is CASSQERWEGYGYTF. The CDR3, as DNA: TGTGCCAGCAGCCAAGAGCGTTGGGAGGGCTATGGCTACACCTTC.

V is TRBV19 and J is TRBJ1-2; TRBD1 matches at 9 bases. J was trimmed by 3 bases and V by 4 bases; bases with no gene match: 3. CDR1 LNHDA and CDR2 SQIVND come from the germline V gene (reference sequence). The CDR3 runs to 14 residues. CDR3 loop: CASSSRTGDYGYTF. For the CDR3, the DNA is TGTGCCAGTAGTAGCCGGACAGGGGACTATGGCTACACCTTC.

This clone was seen only a few times. This chain links TRBV30 with TRBJ2-3, with TRBD2 matching over 8 bases. V was pared by 4 bases and J by 5 bases, with 8 bases of the junction left unmatched. Per the germline V gene, CDR1 is GTSNPN and CDR2 is SVGIG (reference sequence). The CDR3 is 14 residues long. CDR3: CAWIPGLAGDTQYF. CDR3 DNA: TGTGCCTGGATCCCTGGACTAGCAGGAGATACGCAGTATTTT.

The rearrangement links TRBV28 to TRBJ2-6, with 11 bases aligning to TRBD1. Losses at the gene ends were 5 bases for V and 4 bases for J; bases not matched to a gene: 7. Germline CDR1 is MDHEN and CDR2 is SYDVKM. This CDR3 is 17 amino acids long. CDR3 residues: CASSHGQGAGGANVLTF. The CDR3 nucleotides read TGTGCCAGCAGTCACGGACAGGGGGCGGGCGGGGCCAACGTCCTGACTTTC.